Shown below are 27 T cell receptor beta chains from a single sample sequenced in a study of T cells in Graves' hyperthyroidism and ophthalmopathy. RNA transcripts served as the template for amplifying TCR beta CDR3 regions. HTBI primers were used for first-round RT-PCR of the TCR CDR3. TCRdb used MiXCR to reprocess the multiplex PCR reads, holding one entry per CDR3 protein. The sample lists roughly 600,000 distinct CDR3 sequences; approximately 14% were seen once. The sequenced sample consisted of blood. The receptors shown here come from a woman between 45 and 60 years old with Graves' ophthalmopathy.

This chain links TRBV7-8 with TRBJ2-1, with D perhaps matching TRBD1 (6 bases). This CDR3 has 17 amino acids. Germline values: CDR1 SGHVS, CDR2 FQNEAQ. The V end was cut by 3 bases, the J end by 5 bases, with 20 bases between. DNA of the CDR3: TGTGCCAGCAGCTTCCCTCAGGGCAGGGGAAGCCACAATGAGCAGTTCTTC. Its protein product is CASSFPQGRGSHNEQFF.

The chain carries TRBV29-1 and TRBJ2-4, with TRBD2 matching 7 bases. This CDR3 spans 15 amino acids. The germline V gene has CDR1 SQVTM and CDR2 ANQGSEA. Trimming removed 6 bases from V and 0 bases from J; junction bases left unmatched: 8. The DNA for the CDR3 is TGCAGCGTGAGCCTAGCGGCGCTAGCCAAAAACATTCAGTACTTC. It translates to CSVSLAALAKNIQYF.

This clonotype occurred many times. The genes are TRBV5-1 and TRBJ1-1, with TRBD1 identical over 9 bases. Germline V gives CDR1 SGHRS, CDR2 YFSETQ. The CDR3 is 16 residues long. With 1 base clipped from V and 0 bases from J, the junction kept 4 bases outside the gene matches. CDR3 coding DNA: TGCGCCAGCAGCTTGTTGACAGGGGGGGTGAACACTGAAGCTTTCTTT. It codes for CASSLLTGGVNTEAFF.

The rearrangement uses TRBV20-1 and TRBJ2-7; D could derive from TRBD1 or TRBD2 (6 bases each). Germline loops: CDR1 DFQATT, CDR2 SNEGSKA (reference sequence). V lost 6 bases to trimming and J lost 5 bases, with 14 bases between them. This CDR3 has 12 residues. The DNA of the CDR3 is TGCAGTGCCGTAGGGGGAGGCCACGAGCAGTACTTC. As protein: CSAVGGGHEQYF.

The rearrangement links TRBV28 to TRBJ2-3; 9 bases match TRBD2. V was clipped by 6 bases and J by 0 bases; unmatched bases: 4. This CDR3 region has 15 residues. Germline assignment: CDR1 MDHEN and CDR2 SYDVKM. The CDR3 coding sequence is TGTGCCAGCAGAAGTAGCGGGAGAAGCACAGATACGCAGTATTTT. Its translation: CASRSSGRSTDTQYF.

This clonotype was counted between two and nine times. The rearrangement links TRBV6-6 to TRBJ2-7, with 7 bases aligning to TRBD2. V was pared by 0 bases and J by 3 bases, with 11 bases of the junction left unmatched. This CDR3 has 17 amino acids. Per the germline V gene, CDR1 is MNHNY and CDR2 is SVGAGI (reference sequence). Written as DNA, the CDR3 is TGTGCCAGCAGTTACTCGTCTAGCGGAAACTACATCTACGAGCAGTACTTC. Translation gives CASSYSSSGNYIYEQYF.

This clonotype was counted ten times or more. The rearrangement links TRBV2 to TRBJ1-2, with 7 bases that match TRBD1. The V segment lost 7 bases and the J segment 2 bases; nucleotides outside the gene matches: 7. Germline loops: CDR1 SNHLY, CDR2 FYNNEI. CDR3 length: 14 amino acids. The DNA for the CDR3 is TGTGCCAGCAACCCGGACAGGAACAACTATGGCTACACCTTC. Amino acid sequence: CASNPDRNNYGYTF.

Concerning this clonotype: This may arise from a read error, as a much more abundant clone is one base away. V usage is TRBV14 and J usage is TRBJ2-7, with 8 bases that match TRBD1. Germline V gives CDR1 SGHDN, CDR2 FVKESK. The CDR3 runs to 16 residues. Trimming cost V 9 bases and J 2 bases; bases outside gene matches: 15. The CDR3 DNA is TGTGCCAGTAGGAGAGCAGGGACAGGCAATGCCTACGAGCAGTACTTC. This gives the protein CASRRAGTGNAYEQYF.

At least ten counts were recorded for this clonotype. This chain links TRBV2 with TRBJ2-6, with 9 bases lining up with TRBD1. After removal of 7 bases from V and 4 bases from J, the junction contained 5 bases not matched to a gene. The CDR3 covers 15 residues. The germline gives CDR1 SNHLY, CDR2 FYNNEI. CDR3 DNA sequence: TGTGCCAGCAACTTACAGGGGGCCGGGGCCAACGTCCTGACTTTC. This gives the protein CASNLQGAGANVLTF.

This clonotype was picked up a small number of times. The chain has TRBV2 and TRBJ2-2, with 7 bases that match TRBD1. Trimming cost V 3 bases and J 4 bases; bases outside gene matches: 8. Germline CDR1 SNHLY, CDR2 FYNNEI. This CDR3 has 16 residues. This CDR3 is CASSEEQGPVTGELFF. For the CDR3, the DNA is TGTGCCAGCAGTGAGGAACAGGGGCCGGTCACCGGGGAGCTGTTTTTT.

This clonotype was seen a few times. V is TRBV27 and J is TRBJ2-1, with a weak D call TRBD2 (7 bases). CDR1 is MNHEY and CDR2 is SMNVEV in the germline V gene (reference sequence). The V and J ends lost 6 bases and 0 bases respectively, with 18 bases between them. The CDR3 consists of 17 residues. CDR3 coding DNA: TGTGCCAGCAGACCCTCCGGGGGGCGAGGCTCCTACAATGAGCAGTTCTTC. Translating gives CASRPSGGRGSYNEQFF.

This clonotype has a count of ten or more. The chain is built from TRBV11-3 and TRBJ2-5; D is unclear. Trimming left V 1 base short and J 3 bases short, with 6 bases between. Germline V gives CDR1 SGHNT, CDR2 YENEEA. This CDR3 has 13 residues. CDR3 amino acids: CASSLGPKETQYF. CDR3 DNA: TGTGCCAGCAGCTTAGGACCGAAAGAGACCCAGTACTTC.

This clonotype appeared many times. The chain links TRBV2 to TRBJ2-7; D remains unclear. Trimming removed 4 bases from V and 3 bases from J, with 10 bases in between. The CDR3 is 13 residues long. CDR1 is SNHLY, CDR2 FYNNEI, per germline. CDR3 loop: CASSVGSYYEQYF. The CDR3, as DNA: TGTGCCAGCAGTGTTGGCAGTTACTACGAGCAGTACTTC.

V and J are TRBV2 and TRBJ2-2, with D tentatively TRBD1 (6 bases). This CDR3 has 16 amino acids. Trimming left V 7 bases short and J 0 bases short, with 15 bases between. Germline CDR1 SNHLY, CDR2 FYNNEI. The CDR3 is CASIRGGITNTGELFF. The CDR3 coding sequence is TGTGCCAGCATCCGAGGGGGAATAACGAACACCGGGGAGCTGTTTTTT.

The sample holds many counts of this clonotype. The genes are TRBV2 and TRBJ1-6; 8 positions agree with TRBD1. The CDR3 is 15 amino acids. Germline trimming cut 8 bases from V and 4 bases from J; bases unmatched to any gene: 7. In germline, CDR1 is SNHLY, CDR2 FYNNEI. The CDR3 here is CASGGQGDYNSPLHF. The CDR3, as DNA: TGTGCCAGCGGCGGACAGGGAGATTATAATTCACCCCTCCACTTT.

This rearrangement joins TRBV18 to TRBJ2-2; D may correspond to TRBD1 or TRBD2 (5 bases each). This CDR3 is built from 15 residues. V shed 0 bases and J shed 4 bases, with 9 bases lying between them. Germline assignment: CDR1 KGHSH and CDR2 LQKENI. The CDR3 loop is CASSPPGPITGELFF. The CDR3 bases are TGTGCCAGCTCACCACCGGGACCGATCACCGGGGAGCTGTTTTTT.

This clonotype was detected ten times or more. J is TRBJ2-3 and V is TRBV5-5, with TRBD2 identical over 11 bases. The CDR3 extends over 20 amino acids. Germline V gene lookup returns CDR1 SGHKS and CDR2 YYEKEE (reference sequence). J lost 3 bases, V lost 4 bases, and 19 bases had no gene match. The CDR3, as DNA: TGTGCCAGCAGCAGAGGAGGACTAGCGGGCCGGGCGCCGGTGACAGATACGCAGTATTTT. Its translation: CASSRGGLAGRAPVTDTQYF.

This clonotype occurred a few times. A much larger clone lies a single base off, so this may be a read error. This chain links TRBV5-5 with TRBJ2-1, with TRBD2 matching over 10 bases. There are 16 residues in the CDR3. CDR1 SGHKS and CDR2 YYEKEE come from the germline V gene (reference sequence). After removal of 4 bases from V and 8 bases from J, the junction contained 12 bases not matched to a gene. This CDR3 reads CASSLTPSGSTDEQFF. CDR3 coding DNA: TGTGCCAGCAGCCTCACCCCTAGCGGGAGTACGGATGAGCAGTTCTTC.

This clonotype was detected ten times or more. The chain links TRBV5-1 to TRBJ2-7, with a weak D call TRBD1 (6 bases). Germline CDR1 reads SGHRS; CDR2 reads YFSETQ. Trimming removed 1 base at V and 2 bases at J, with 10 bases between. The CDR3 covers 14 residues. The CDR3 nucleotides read TGCGCCAGCAGCTTGACAGGGTCGGCCTACGAGCAGTACTTC. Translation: CASSLTGSAYEQYF.

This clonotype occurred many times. DNA of the CDR3: TGTGCCAGCAGAAGACAGGGGTGGGGTGAAAAACTGTTTTTT. Its protein product is CASRRQGWGEKLFF. The chain combines TRBV2 with TRBJ1-4, with 8 bases fitting TRBD1. Germline trimming cut 6 bases from V and 7 bases from J; bases unmatched to any gene: 7. The V gene's germline CDR1 is SNHLY and CDR2 FYNNEI. There are 14 residues in the CDR3. Filled out from reference TRBV2 and TRBJ1-4, the complete variable domain reads EPEVTQTPSHQVTQMGQEVILRCVPISNHLYFYWYRQILGQKVEFLVSFYNNEISEKSEIFDDQFSVERPDGSNFTLKIRSTKLEDSAMYFCASRRQGWGEKLFFGSGTQLSVL.

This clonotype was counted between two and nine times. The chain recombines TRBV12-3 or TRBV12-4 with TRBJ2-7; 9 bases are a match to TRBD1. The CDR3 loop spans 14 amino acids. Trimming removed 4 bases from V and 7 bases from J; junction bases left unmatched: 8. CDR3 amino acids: CASSSFTGTGEQYF. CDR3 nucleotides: TGTGCCAGCAGTTCTTTTACCGGGACAGGGGAGCAGTACTTC.

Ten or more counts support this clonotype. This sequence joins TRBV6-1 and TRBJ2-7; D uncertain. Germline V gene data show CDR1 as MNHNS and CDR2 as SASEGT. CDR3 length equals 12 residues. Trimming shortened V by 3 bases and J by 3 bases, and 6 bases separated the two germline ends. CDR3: CASSDRHYEQYF. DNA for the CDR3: TGTGCCAGCAGTGACCGGCACTACGAGCAGTACTTC.

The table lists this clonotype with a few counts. The CDR3 DNA is TGCAGCGCTACTGGACAGGGGGGGGTATCCTACGAGCAGTACTTC. Protein product: CSATGQGGVSYEQYF. The chain recombines TRBV29-1 with TRBJ2-7, with TRBD1 matching 10 bases. With 7 bases clipped from V and 1 base from J, the junction kept 10 bases outside the gene matches. The V gene's germline CDR1 is SQVTM and CDR2 ANQGSEA. This CDR3 is 15 amino acids long.

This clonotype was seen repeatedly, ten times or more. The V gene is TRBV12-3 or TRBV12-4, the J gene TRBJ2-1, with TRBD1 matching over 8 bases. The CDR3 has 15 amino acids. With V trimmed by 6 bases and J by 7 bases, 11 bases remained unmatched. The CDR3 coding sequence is TGTGCCAGCAGCTACCCCACAGGGGGGACGAATGAGCAGTTCTTC. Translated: CASSYPTGGTNEQFF.

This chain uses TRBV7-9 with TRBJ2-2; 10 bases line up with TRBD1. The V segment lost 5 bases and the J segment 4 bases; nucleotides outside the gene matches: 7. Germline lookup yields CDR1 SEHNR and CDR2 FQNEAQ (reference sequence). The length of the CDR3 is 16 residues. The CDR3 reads CASSLRQGAPTGELFF. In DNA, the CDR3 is TGTGCCAGCAGCCTCCGACAGGGGGCGCCCACCGGGGAGCTGTTTTTT.

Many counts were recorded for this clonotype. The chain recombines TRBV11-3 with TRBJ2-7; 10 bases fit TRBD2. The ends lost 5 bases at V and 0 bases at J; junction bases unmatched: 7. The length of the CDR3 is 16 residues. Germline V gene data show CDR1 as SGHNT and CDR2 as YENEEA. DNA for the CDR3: TGTGCCAGCAGCGGACGGACTAGCGGTAGCTCCTACGAGCAGTACTTC. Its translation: CASSGRTSGSSYEQYF.

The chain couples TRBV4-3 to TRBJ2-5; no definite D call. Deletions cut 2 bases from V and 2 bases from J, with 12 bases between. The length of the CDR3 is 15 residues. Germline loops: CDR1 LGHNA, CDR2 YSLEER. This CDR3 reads CASSQIRGRQETQYF. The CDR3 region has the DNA TGCGCCAGCAGCCAAATAAGAGGACGACAAGAGACCCAGTACTTC.